This T cell receptor beta chain was identified in a study of vaccination effects on CD4 cells after COVID-19. The overall study: Samples gathered post-vaccine arrived a median of 72 days past the second dose.

Sequenced by immunoSEQ multiplex PCR; TCRdb stores in-frame clones only, minus some. There are 11,000 to 15,000 clones in the sample; around three quarters occur only once, and 29% lies in the top ten. V lost 2 bases and J lost 5, with 9 bases in between. The CDR3 consists of 13 residues. Sequencing was preceded by expansion of antigen-specific CD4+ T cells with viral peptide pools in the ViraFEST assay. Following culture for 9 to 11 days, CD4+ T cells were isolated. SARS-CoV-2 infection was confirmed by PCR in the person between March and December 2020. Participants were given two doses of BNT162b2 or mRNA-1273 vaccine. Each well held 1.5 million to 2 million PBMC cultured with around 10 ug/ml peptides and around 10 IU/ml IL-2. Notes on the study in general: After vaccination, at late timepoints, clones induced by infection and by vaccine contracted markedly.

Notes on this clone: Its matching antigen is unknown.

The chain is built from TRBV12-3 or TRBV12-4 and TRBJ1-2, with D unresolved. The source material was CD4+ T cells from PBMCs cultured with HCoV-NL63 spike peptides, sampled after COVID-19 vaccination. The TCR was taken from a human donor who had a prior SARS-CoV-2 infection. CDR3 sequence: CASSLRAQYGYTF. DNA for the CDR3: TGTGCCAGCAGTTTAAGGGCTCAGTATGGCTACACCTTC.